This passage covers 8 T cell receptor beta chains from one sample sequenced in a study of control samples from healthy donors and cancer patients. TCRdb keeps only in-frame clones here, not all; method: immunoSEQ multiplex PCR. The sample contains more than 25,000 clones, 94% of which appear only once. The sample consisted of blood. Receptor source: a man aged 60-69 years in good health.

This chain connects TRBV29-1 to TRBJ1-1, with D possibly being TRBD1 (5 bases). Germline V CDR1 and CDR2: SQVTM, ANQGSEA. V lost 6 bases to trimming and J lost 0 bases, with 14 bases between them. The CDR3 has 14 amino acids. The CDR3 DNA sequence: TGCAGCGTCGGGACGGTTCCGTTGAACACTGAAGCTTTCTTT. Amino acids: CSVGTVPLNTEAFF.

The V call is TRBV3-1 (or the pseudogene TRBV3-2), the J call TRBJ2-3, with 8 positions matching TRBD1. The CDR3 extends over 14 amino acids. The germline V gene has CDR1 LGHDT and CDR2 YNNKEL (reference sequence). V dropped 3 bases and J dropped 7; count of bases not matched to a gene: 6. The CDR3 DNA is TGTGCCAGCAGCCAGGACAGGGCTCGATATACGCAGTATTTT. Amino acid sequence: CASSQDRARYTQYF.

In its sample, this clone was seen once. This sequence joins TRBV19 and TRBJ2-5; 9 nucleotides line up with TRBD2. The V gene end was trimmed by 6 bases and the J gene end by 5 bases; junction bases not matched to a gene: 7. This CDR3 spans 14 amino acids. Germline V gene data show CDR1 as LNHDA and CDR2 as SQIVND (reference sequence). The CDR3 is CASRFSGGGETQYF. The CDR3 coding sequence is TGTGCCAGTAGATTTAGCGGGGGTGGCGAGACCCAGTACTTC.

V and J are TRBV11-2 and TRBJ1-4; the D is unclear. V lost 6 bases to trimming and J lost 0 bases, with 14 bases between them. The CDR3 runs to 16 residues. The germline V gene has CDR1 SGHAT and CDR2 FQNNGV. The CDR3 sequence is CASSLRADATNEKLFF. CDR3 coding DNA: TGTGCCAGCAGTCTGAGAGCGGATGCAACTAATGAAAAACTGTTTTTT.

This sequence joins TRBV3-1 (or the pseudogene TRBV3-2) and TRBJ1-2; no clear D gene. The CDR3 has 13 residues. Between the trimmed V and J ends, which lost 3 bases and 2 bases, there was a span of 7 bases. Germline V gives CDR1 LGHDT, CDR2 YNNKEL (reference sequence). The CDR3 bases are TGTGCCAGCAGCCAGGGGAGGAACTATGGCTACACCTTC. Amino acid sequence: CASSQGRNYGYTF.

The chain combines TRBV11-2 with TRBJ2-7; 9 bases are a match to TRBD1. J lost 3 bases, V lost 4 bases, and 4 bases had no gene match. Germline V lookup: CDR1 SGHAT, CDR2 FQNNGV. The CDR3 length is 14 residues. The CDR3, as DNA: TGTGCCAGCAGCTCCGGACAGGGGCTCTACGAGCAGTACTTC. Translating gives CASSSGQGLYEQYF.

V gene TRBV19 combines with J gene TRBJ2-1; possibly TRBD1 or TRBD2 for D (5 bases each). The germline V gene encodes CDR1 LNHDA and CDR2 SQIVND (reference sequence). V lost 5 bases and J 7 bases, leaving 21 bases between the germline ends. This CDR3 contains 16 residues. CDR3 DNA: TGTGCCAGTAGTCCACGTGCTGAGGGGCCAACGAATGAGCAGTTCTTC. As protein: CASSPRAEGPTNEQFF.

This clone has a handful of counts. CDR3 protein: CSTKSGAYEQYF. In nucleotides, the CDR3 is TGCAGCACTAAAAGCGGGGCATACGAGCAGTACTTC. The rearrangement links TRBV29-1 to TRBJ2-7; 7 bases line up with TRBD2. J gave up 4 bases and V 8 bases, and 8 bases lay outside the gene matches. The CDR3 contains 12 residues. Germline CDR1 is SQVTM and CDR2 is ANQGSEA.